This T cell receptor beta chain was sequenced for a study of monozygotic twins with inflammatory bowel disease. Study conclusions and caveats: Since immunosuppressive treatments differed, patient repertoires may have gained added variability. Among IBD patients, TCRbeta diversity (inverse Simpson) was lower than in healthy co-twins.

TCRalpha and TCRbeta cDNA was put through two nested PCRs of around 15 and 9 cycles. With the 5' RACE reads reprocessed, TCRdb shows one record per CDR3 protein and no DNA. The record lists 350,000 to 400,000 distinct CDR3 sequences, of which the ten most abundant hold approximately 2.8%. Note on this clonotype: Its antigen remains unidentified.

This CDR3 is built from 12 residues. Germline V gene lookup returns CDR1 KGHDR and CDR2 SFDVKD. Sequencing was done on a sample of blood. The source of this sequence is a human donor with ulcerative colitis or Crohn's disease, or a healthy co-twin of an affected twin (not recorded which). The V call is TRBV24-1, the J call TRBJ1-2. The CDR3 loop reads CATSDLNYGYTF.